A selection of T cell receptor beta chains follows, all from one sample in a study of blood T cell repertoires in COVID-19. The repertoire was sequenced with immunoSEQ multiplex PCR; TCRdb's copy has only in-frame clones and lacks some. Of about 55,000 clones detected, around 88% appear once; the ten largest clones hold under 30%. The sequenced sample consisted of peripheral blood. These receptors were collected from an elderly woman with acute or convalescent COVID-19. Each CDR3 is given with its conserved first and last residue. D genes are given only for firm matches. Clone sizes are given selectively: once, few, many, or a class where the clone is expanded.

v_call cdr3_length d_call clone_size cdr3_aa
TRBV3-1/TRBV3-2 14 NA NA CASSQGQGPTAQYF
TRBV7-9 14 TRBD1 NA CASSLTRQGETQYF
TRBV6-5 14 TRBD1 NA CASGDRYLTDTQYF
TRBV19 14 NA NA CASSKGQPNTEAFF
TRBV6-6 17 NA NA CASSPLSPPGNTGELFF
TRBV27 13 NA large CASSPDKDFGYTF
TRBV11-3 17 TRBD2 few CASSLGAGGGGTDTQYF
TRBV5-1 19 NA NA CASSHPSKAGTAETDTQYF
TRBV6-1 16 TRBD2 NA CASSEARLAAGETQYF
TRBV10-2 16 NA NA CASSESGWRGGETQYF
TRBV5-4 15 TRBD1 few CASSGTGSNTGELFF
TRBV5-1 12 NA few CASSGGGREQFF
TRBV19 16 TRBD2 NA CASSLRTSGNTGELFF
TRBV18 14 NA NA CASSEGTSNQPQHF
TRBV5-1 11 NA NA CASSGATEAFF
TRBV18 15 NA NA CASSPPTAPNTEAFF
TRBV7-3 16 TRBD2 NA CASSLGTSGRTDTQYF
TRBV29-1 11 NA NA CSASGGDGYTF
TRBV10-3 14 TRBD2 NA CAIEKAGGGNEQFF
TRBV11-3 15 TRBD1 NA CASSLVGTGKETQYF